These 31 T cell receptor beta chains came from one sample sequenced in a study of blood T cells in healthy people across ages. A J-beta primer mix and a sample-barcoded 5' primer were used in a second PCR of about 7 to 12 cycles. TCRdb recomputed calls from the 5' RACE reads with MiXCR, one row per CDR3 protein. Seen here are about 720,000 distinct CDR3 sequences, just under 25% observed once, and the top ten hold more than 3%. Separately, the same data were catalogued under a study of T cells of mothers and their children.

The sample taken for sequencing was blood. The receptor set was obtained from a boy between 10 and 17 years old in good health.

This chain links TRBV7-2 with TRBJ1-1, with D possibly TRBD1 on 5 matching bases. Germline values: CDR1 SGHTA, CDR2 FQGNSA. This CDR3 comprises 15 residues. V lost 1 base and J 1 base, leaving 10 bases between the germline ends. CDR3 sequence (DNA): TGTGCCAGCAGCTTAGTGGCAGGGAAGAACACTGAAGCTTTCTTT. This gives the protein CASSLVAGKNTEAFF.

V gene TRBV7-8 combines with J gene TRBJ2-5, with 9 bases identical to TRBD1. The better agreement between TRBJ2-1 and the DNA end casts doubt on the J call. The germline CDR1 and CDR2 sequences are SGHVS and FQNEAQ. The CDR3 covers 15 residues. CDR3 sequence (DNA): TGTGCCAGCAGCTTTTGGGACAGGGAGAAGGGTGAGCAGTTCTTC. It yields the protein CASSFWDREKGEQFF.

In its sample, this clonotype was seen a few times. The V call is TRBV7-9, the J call TRBJ1-6, with D perhaps TRBD1 (5 bases). The ends were cut back, 5 bases at V and 8 bases at J, with 16 bases in the middle. This CDR3 region has 15 residues. Germline loops: CDR1 SEHNR, CDR2 FQNEAQ (reference sequence). Written as DNA, the CDR3 is TGTGCCAGCAGCCCGAAGACAGTATCGCATTCACCCCTCCACTTT. This translates into CASSPKTVSHSPLHF.

CDR3 protein: CSVEEPPKETQYF. In DNA form, the CDR3 reads TGCAGCGTTGAAGAGCCGCCCAAGGAGACCCAGTACTTC. The rearrangement links TRBV29-1 to TRBJ2-5; D remains unclear. The CDR3 has 13 residues. From germline, CDR1 is SQVTM and CDR2 ANQGSEA. Trimming removed 0 bases at V and 5 bases at J, with 10 bases between.

This clonotype was detected a few times. The V and J genes are TRBV4-1 and TRBJ1-6; D is uncertain. Germline V gene data show CDR1 as MGHRA and CDR2 as YSYEKL. This CDR3 spans 16 amino acids. Trimming shortened V by 3 bases and J by 7 bases, and 16 bases separated the two germline ends. The CDR3 protein is CASSQTAQQRNSPLHF. For the CDR3, the DNA is TGCGCCAGCAGCCAGACCGCACAGCAGAGGAATTCACCCCTCCACTTT.

This CDR3 reads CAWSQGNLLGQPQHF. In nucleotides, the CDR3 is TGTGCCTGGAGTCAGGGAAACCTCCTAGGGCAGCCCCAGCATTTT. The chain uses TRBV30 and TRBJ1-5; the D gene is possibly TRBD1 (5 bases). The CDR3 has 15 residues. The V end lost 2 bases, the J end lost 7 bases, and 18 bases lay between the germline ends. Germline V gives CDR1 GTSNPN, CDR2 SVGIG (reference sequence).

The CDR3 is CASSPHGTGDNILHF. CDR3 coding DNA: TGTGCCAGCAGTCCGCACGGGACAGGTGATAATATCCTCCACTTT. This chain uses TRBV6-5 with TRBJ1-6, with 8 bases lining up with TRBD1. CDR1 MNHEY and CDR2 SVGAGI come from the germline V gene. V lost 5 bases to trimming and J lost 15 bases; unmatched junction nucleotides: 15. The CDR3 runs 15 residues.

Only a few counts were recorded for this clonotype. The chain links TRBV20-1 to TRBJ2-4, with D possibly matching TRBD1 (6 bases). V gave up 7 bases and J gave up 2 bases, with 15 bases separating them. The CDR3 covers 14 residues. CDR1 DFQATT and CDR2 SNEGSKA come from the germline V gene (reference sequence). Here the CDR3 DNA reads TGCAGTGTTCGTGGGGGCATAACCAAAAACATTCAGTACTTC. Residues: CSVRGGITKNIQYF.

This clonotype has only a few counts. The V gene is TRBV5-1, the J gene TRBJ2-3; 9 nucleotides match TRBD1. The CDR3 has 16 amino acids. CDR1 is SGHRS and CDR2 is YFSETQ in the germline V gene. J lost 5 bases, V lost 3 bases, and 10 bases had no gene match. CDR3 in DNA: TGCGCCAGCAGCTGGGCCGGGACAGGGTTGAAAGATACGCAGTATTTT. Translated, it gives CASSWAGTGLKDTQYF. The full variable domain, with the rest looked up from reference TRBV5-1 and TRBJ2-3, is KAGVTQTPRYLIKTRGQQVTLSCSPISGHRSVSWYQQTPGQGLQFLFEYFSETQRNKGNFPGRFSGRQFSNSRSEMNVSTLELGDSALYLCASSWAGTGLKDTQYFGPGTRLTVL.

The CDR3 coding sequence is TGTGCCAGCAGTGAATTACCGGGACGGGGGGCTGAAGCTTTCTTT. Its protein product is CASSELPGRGAEAFF. V usage is TRBV2 and J usage is TRBJ1-1, with D possibly being TRBD1 (5 bases). The germline CDR1 and CDR2 sequences are SNHLY and FYNNEI. The CDR3 loop spans 15 amino acids. V was cut by 2 bases and J by 6 bases, with 16 bases left in between.

The genes are TRBV7-2 and TRBJ2-1; 7 nucleotides match TRBD2. The germline gives CDR1 SGHTA, CDR2 FQGNSA. J was trimmed by 6 bases and V by 5 bases; bases with no gene match: 7. The CDR3 extends over 14 amino acids. The CDR3 DNA reads TGTGCCAGCAGCCAAGGGACTACCCCCAATGAGCAGTTCTTC. It translates to CASSQGTTPNEQFF. Complete variable domain (other parts from reference TRBV7-2 and TRBJ2-1): GAGVSQSPSNKVTEKGKDVELRCDPISGHTALYWYRQSLGQGLEFLIYFQGNSAPDKSGLPSDRFSAERTGGSVSTLTIQRTQQEDSAVYLCASSQGTTPNEQFFGPGTRLTVL.

This clonotype was observed a few times. The chain uses TRBV20-1 and TRBJ2-3; the D is unclear. This CDR3 comprises 14 residues. Per the germline V gene, CDR1 is DFQATT and CDR2 is SNEGSKA (reference sequence). The V end lost 8 bases, the J end lost 3 bases, and 18 bases lay between the germline ends. CDR3 DNA sequence: TGCAGTCCTTCGGCCAGCGAACGGACAGATACGCAGTATTTT. It translates to CSPSASERTDTQYF.

V gene TRBV7-2 combines with J gene TRBJ2-5, with D perhaps assigned TRBD1 or TRBD2 (5 bases each). V gave up 5 bases and J gave up 9 bases, with 16 bases separating them. Germline V gene lookup returns CDR1 SGHTA and CDR2 FQGNSA. There are 13 residues in the CDR3. The CDR3 loop is CASSPGPLGAQYF. CDR3 nucleotides: TGTGCCAGCAGCCCAGGTCCCTTGGGGGCCCAGTACTTC.

The chain recombines TRBV20-1 with TRBJ2-1; tentatively, D is TRBD2 (6 bases). Germline V gene sequence: CDR1 DFQATT, CDR2 SNEGSKA (reference sequence). The V end lost 0 bases, the J end lost 1 base, and 13 bases lay between the germline ends. The CDR3 is made up of 16 amino acids. The CDR3 sequence is CSARDGGVYSYNEQFF. For the CDR3, the DNA is TGCAGTGCTAGAGATGGAGGGGTTTATTCCTACAATGAGCAGTTCTTC.

The chain combines TRBV27 with TRBJ2-7, with 9 bases identical to TRBD1. Per the germline V gene, CDR1 is MNHEY and CDR2 is SMNVEV (reference sequence). V shed 6 bases and J 4 bases; nucleotides not matched to a gene: 10. This CDR3 spans 15 amino acids. The CDR3 region is CASSLGLGTGYEQYF. The CDR3 coding sequence is TGTGCCAGCAGCCTCGGGCTCGGGACAGGGTACGAGCAGTACTTC.

The chain recombines TRBV28 with TRBJ2-5, with 12 bases that match TRBD2. The germline V gene encodes CDR1 MDHEN and CDR2 SYDVKM. V shed 6 bases, J shed 2 bases, and the junction held 7 bases outside the gene matches. The CDR3 runs 16 residues. Here the CDR3 DNA reads TGTGCCAGCAGCCAGACCGGACTAGCGGGACAAGAGACCCAGTACTTC. Translation gives CASSQTGLAGQETQYF.

V usage is TRBV4-3 and J usage is TRBJ1-2; a weak D match, TRBD1 (6 bases). V lost 1 base to trimming and J lost 5 bases, with 17 bases between them. The CDR3 has 16 residues. Germline loops: CDR1 LGHNA, CDR2 YSLEER. The CDR3 sequence: CASSQVSGRGWYGYTF. In DNA, the CDR3 is TGCGCCAGCAGCCAAGTCAGCGGCAGGGGATGGTATGGCTACACCTTC.

This clonotype has more than one count but fewer than ten. The V call is TRBV7-9, the J call TRBJ1-4, with no clear D. V was pared by 6 bases and J by 8 bases, with 10 bases between. CDR1 and CDR2 (germline): SEHNR, FQNEAQ (reference sequence). The CDR3 length is 12 residues. The DNA of the CDR3 is TGTGCCAGCAGGGCCGACGAAGAAAAACTGTTTTTT. The encoded protein is CASRADEEKLFF. The complete variable domain, with remaining parts taken from reference TRBV7-9 and TRBJ1-4, reads DTGVSQNPRHKITKRGQNVTFRCDPISEHNRLYWYRQTLGQGPEFLTYFQNEAQLEKSRLLSDRFSAERPKGSFSTLEIQRTEQGDSAMYLCASRADEEKLFFGSGTQLSVL.

In its sample, this clonotype was seen a few times. The rearrangement links TRBV7-9 to TRBJ2-2; perhaps TRBD1 as D (6 bases). The CDR3 loop spans 18 amino acids. V gave up 10 bases and J gave up 1 base, with 25 bases separating them. Germline assignment: CDR1 SEHNR and CDR2 FQNEAQ (reference sequence). The CDR3 DNA follows: TGTGCCACCAACACATGGGAGATTCAACAGGGGAACACCGGGGAGCTGTTTTTT. Translation gives CATNTWEIQQGNTGELFF.

V is TRBV7-8 and J is TRBJ2-1; no definite D call. Matching the DNA end better, TRBJ2-7 makes the J call doubtful. The CDR3 extends over 12 amino acids. The germline gives CDR1 SGHVS, CDR2 FQNEAQ. As DNA, the CDR3 is TGTGCCAGCAGCTTAGGACATAACGAGCAGTACTTC. This sequence encodes CASSLGHNEQYF.

The chain carries TRBV7-9 and TRBJ2-5, with 7 bases matching TRBD1. The assigned J gene may be wrong: the sequence end matches TRBJ2-7 better. The CDR3 runs to 14 residues. Germline CDR1 is SEHNR and CDR2 is FQNEAQ (reference sequence). The CDR3 loop reads CASSPETGRDEQYF. The CDR3 nucleotides read TGTGCCAGCAGCCCCGAGACAGGGCGCGACGAGCAGTACTTC.

There are a few counts of this clonotype. The genes are TRBV27 and TRBJ2-7, with 9 nucleotides matching TRBD1. The length of the CDR3 is 12 residues. Unmatched junction bases numbered 4, after V lost 5 bases and J lost 8 bases. Germline-derived CDR1 and CDR2 are MNHEY and SMNVEV (reference sequence). Here the CDR3 DNA reads TGTGCCAGCAGTCAGGGGACAGGGAAGCAGTACTTC. Protein product: CASSQGTGKQYF.

The V call is TRBV4-1, the J call TRBJ2-2; D not certain. The CDR3 contains 15 residues. Trimming took off 1 base at V and 4 bases at J, with 10 bases between the two ends. CDR1 and CDR2 from the germline V gene are MGHRA and YSYEKL. The CDR3 DNA sequence: TGCGCCAGCAGCCAAGTGTCTCCTAGCACCGGGGAGCTGTTTTTT. Translated: CASSQVSPSTGELFF.

The rearrangement uses TRBV9 and TRBJ2-5; 7 bases agree with TRBD2. CDR1 is SGDLS, CDR2 YYNGEE, per germline. Trimming at V came to 3 bases and at J to 2 bases, leaving 7 bases not matched to a gene. This CDR3 contains 15 residues. CDR3 in DNA: TGTGCCAGCAGCGAGGCGGCACTAGCGCAAGAGACCCAGTACTTC. Translation: CASSEAALAQETQYF.

This clonotype was detected a few times. The chain links TRBV6-2 or TRBV6-3 to TRBJ2-1; 8 nucleotides agree with TRBD1. The CDR3 is 18 residues long. Germline V CDR1 and CDR2: MNHEY, SVGEGT. Unmatched junction bases numbered 13, after V lost 2 bases and J lost 4 bases. The DNA of the CDR3 is TGTGCCAGCAGTTACAGGGGAGCGGACAGGGCAGGTTACAATGAGCAGTTCTTC. Translation gives CASSYRGADRAGYNEQFF.

Concerning this clonotype: This may be a read error, as it is one base from a much larger clone. The CDR3 region is CASGLRTEIETQYF. DNA for the CDR3: TGTGCCAGCGGCCTTAGGACGGAAATTGAGACCCAGTACTTC. The chain has TRBV7-8 and TRBJ2-5, with unresolved D. The V gene's germline CDR1 is SGHVS and CDR2 FQNEAQ. This CDR3 contains 14 residues. V was pared by 8 bases and J by 5 bases, with 18 bases between.

This clonotype was observed a handful of times. The chain is built from TRBV7-2 and TRBJ2-3; 7 bases map to TRBD1. The CDR3 length is 15 residues. CDR1 SGHTA and CDR2 FQGNSA come from the germline V gene. With V trimmed by 4 bases and J by 2 bases, 6 bases remained unmatched. CDR3 DNA sequence: TGTGCCAGCAGCTCTACAGGGGCCTTCACAGATACGCAGTATTTT. Protein product: CASSSTGAFTDTQYF.

Ten or more counts support this clonotype. The chain couples TRBV6-5 to TRBJ1-5; 7 nucleotides match TRBD1. Germline V gene data show CDR1 as MNHEY and CDR2 as SVGAGI. The CDR3 runs to 14 residues. The V and J ends lost 6 bases and 3 bases, in that order; junction bases with no gene match: 5. The CDR3, as DNA: TGTGCCAGCAGCCCCGGGACAGTCAATCAGCCCCAGCATTTT. It is translated as CASSPGTVNQPQHF.

This clonotype was found many times. The chain links TRBV7-2 to TRBJ2-5; D possibly corresponds to TRBD2 (6 bases). The CDR3 loop spans 14 amino acids. CDR1 is SGHTA and CDR2 is FQGNSA in the germline V gene. V was clipped by 5 bases and J by 4 bases, with 14 bases between them. This CDR3 reads CASSLPYGRETQYF. CDR3 nucleotides: TGTGCCAGCAGCCTACCCTACGGGAGAGAGACCCAGTACTTC.

The chain employs TRBV20-1 and TRBJ2-7; 11 bases are shared with TRBD2. The germline V gene encodes CDR1 DFQATT and CDR2 SNEGSKA (reference sequence). V dropped 1 base and J dropped 0; count of bases not matched to a gene: 8. The CDR3 covers 17 residues. The CDR3 DNA reads TGCAGTGCTAGAGGTTCGCTAGCGGGAGGCTCCTCCTACGAGCAGTACTTC. The encoded protein is CSARGSLAGGSSYEQYF.

The chain combines TRBV19 with TRBJ1-2, with a possible D match to TRBD1 (5 bases). CDR1 is LNHDA, CDR2 SQIVND, per germline (reference sequence). Trimming took off 6 bases at V and 4 bases at J, with 12 bases between the two ends. The CDR3 contains 13 residues. The CDR3 reads CASSQGTVYGYTF. In nucleotides, the CDR3 is TGTGCCAGTAGCCAAGGGACGGTCTATGGCTACACCTTC.